This passage covers 22 T cell receptor beta chains from one sample sequenced in a study of cytomegalovirus exposure and HLA in healthy donors. TCRdb's table, derived via immunoSEQ multiplex PCR, lists solely in-frame clones and lacks some. Of some 110,000 clones in the sample, around 85% were seen once. Sequencing was performed on PBMCs. The receptors were sampled from a man aged 18 to 29 in good health and CMV-seropositive.

This clone was counted a single time. The DNA for the CDR3 is TGTGCCAGCAGCTTGGCGTACACTGAAGCTTTCTTT. Translating it yields CASSLAYTEAFF. The gene calls are TRBV5-6 and TRBJ1-1; D ambiguous. Deletions cut 0 bases from V and 3 bases from J, with 3 bases between. The CDR3 covers 12 residues. Germline V gives CDR1 SGHDT, CDR2 YYEEEE.

The genes are TRBV4-2 and TRBJ2-5; 10 bases agree with TRBD2. Looked up from germline, CDR1 is LGHNA and CDR2 is YNFKEQ. The J segment lost 5 bases and the V segment lost 0 bases, leaving 0 bases of the junction unmatched. This CDR3 spans 14 amino acids. The CDR3 loop reads CASSQELAGETQYF. CDR3 in DNA: TGTGCCAGCAGCCAAGAACTAGCGGGGGAGACCCAGTACTTC.

The rearrangement links TRBV9 to TRBJ2-7, with D possibly TRBD2 on 7 matching bases. This CDR3 has 15 residues. Looked up from germline, CDR1 is SGDLS and CDR2 is YYNGEE. The ends were cut back, 0 bases at V and 2 bases at J, with 12 bases in the middle. In DNA, the CDR3 is TGTGCCAGCAGCGTAGGGGAGGGGGGCCCCTACGAGCAGTACTTC. Protein: CASSVGEGGPYEQYF. The full variable domain, its missing parts supplied by reference TRBV9 and TRBJ2-7, is DSGVTQTPKHLITATGQRVTLRCSPRSGDLSVYWYQQSLDQGLQFLIQYYNGEERAKGNILERFSAQQFPDLHSELNLSSLELGDSALYFCASSVGEGGPYEQYFGPGTRLTVT.

The CDR3 loop reads CASSLGQGTLKAFF. The CDR3 DNA sequence: TGTGCCAGCAGCCTCGGACAGGGAACACTGAAGGCTTTCTTT. The chain combines TRBV11-2 with TRBJ1-1, with TRBD1 identical over 8 bases. CDR1 and CDR2 from the germline V gene are SGHAT and FQNNGV. Trimming took 5 bases from V and 11 from J; bases not matched to a gene: 13. The CDR3 loop spans 14 amino acids. The full variable domain, its missing parts supplied by reference TRBV11-2 and TRBJ1-1, is EAGVAQSPRYKIIEKRQSVAFWCNPISGHATLYWYQQILGQGPKLLIQFQNNGVVDDSQLPKDRFSAERLKGVDSTLKIQPAKLEDSAVYLCASSLGQGTLKAFFGQGTRLTVV.

The chain is built from TRBV11-2 and TRBJ2-3; 11 positions agree with TRBD2. With 3 bases clipped from V and 11 bases from J, the junction kept 4 bases outside the gene matches. Germline V lookup: CDR1 SGHAT, CDR2 FQNNGV. This CDR3 spans 13 amino acids. The CDR3 sequence: CASSFSGGEGQYF. CDR3 sequence (DNA): TGTGCCAGCAGCTTTAGCGGGGGGGAAGGGCAGTATTTT.

This chain joins TRBV9 and TRBJ2-1; TRBD1 agrees at 9 bases. The CDR3 length is 16 residues. The junction had 12 bases not matched to a gene; V was cut back by 3 bases and J by 8 bases. Looked up from germline, CDR1 is SGDLS and CDR2 is YYNGEE. This chain's CDR3 is CASSASPGQGIYEQFF. The CDR3 DNA sequence: TGTGCCAGCAGCGCCTCGCCGGGACAGGGTATCTATGAGCAGTTCTTC. Full variable domain (missing parts from reference TRBV9 and TRBJ2-1): DSGVTQTPKHLITATGQRVTLRCSPRSGDLSVYWYQQSLDQGLQFLIQYYNGEERAKGNILERFSAQQFPDLHSELNLSSLELGDSALYFCASSASPGQGIYEQFFGPGTRLTVL.

This chain uses TRBV10-3 with TRBJ2-1; 10 nucleotides line up with TRBD2. This CDR3 has 18 residues. With 0 bases clipped from V and 0 bases from J, the junction kept 5 bases outside the gene matches. Germline lookup yields CDR1 ENHRY and CDR2 SYGVKD. CDR3 nucleotides: TGTGCCATCAGTGAGTCCCTAGCGGGGGCTTCCTCCTACAATGAGCAGTTCTTC. This codes for CAISESLAGASSYNEQFF.

CDR3 DNA: TGTGCCAGCAGCCTCCGGGACTTTGCCGCCGGGGAGCTGTTTTTT. Protein sequence: CASSLRDFAAGELFF. The chain joins TRBV28 to TRBJ2-2, with a weak D call TRBD2 (6 bases). Per germline, CDR1 MDHEN and CDR2 SYDVKM. Trimming took 6 bases from V and 6 from J, leaving 17 bases between them. There are 15 residues in the CDR3.

This clone was detected only once. V and J are TRBV5-4 and TRBJ1-2, with 9 bases matching TRBD1. The CDR3 covers 18 residues. CDR1 and CDR2 (germline): SGHNT, YYREEE (reference sequence). V lost 1 base and J lost 3; bases outside the gene matches: 13. The CDR3: CASSLNSDPGQGYYGYTF. In DNA, the CDR3 is TGTGCCAGCAGCTTGAATAGCGACCCGGGACAGGGATACTATGGCTACACCTTC.

The chain couples TRBV2 to TRBJ2-1; 10 bases fit TRBD2. The junction had 9 bases not matched to a gene; V was cut back by 4 bases and J by 9 bases. Per the germline V gene, CDR1 is SNHLY and CDR2 is FYNNEI. The CDR3 length is 15 residues. The CDR3 bases are TGTGCCAGCAGTGGCTTAGCGGGGGGCCCTCGTGAGCAGTTCTTC. Its translation: CASSGLAGGPREQFF.

The V call is TRBV6-5, the J call TRBJ2-3, with D hard to call. V lost 6 bases and J 0 bases, leaving 13 bases between the germline ends. This CDR3 is 15 amino acids long. Germline V gene lookup returns CDR1 MNHEY and CDR2 SVGAGI. As DNA, the CDR3 is TGTGCCAGCAGCCTCAGTTACCCTAGCACAGATACGCAGTATTTT. As protein: CASSLSYPSTDTQYF.

CDR3 bases: TGCGCCAGCAGGCAGGGTGTTAACACCGGGGAGCTGTTTTTT. It specifies CASRQGVNTGELFF. This chain links TRBV4-1 with TRBJ2-2; possible D gene TRBD1, 5 bases. Deletions cut 6 bases from V and 2 bases from J, with 10 bases between. CDR3 length: 14 amino acids. CDR1 and CDR2 (germline): MGHRA, YSYEKL.

This chain joins TRBV7-8 and TRBJ2-3; 8 bases are shared with TRBD1. The CDR3 consists of 16 residues. The trim removed 8 bases at V and 1 base at J, leaving 11 bases unmatched. Germline V gives CDR1 SGHVS, CDR2 FQNEAQ. Here the CDR3 DNA reads TGTGCCAGCTTCAAACAGGGGGAAGGGGGCACAGATACGCAGTATTTT. Its protein product is CASFKQGEGGTDTQYF.

This clone was found once. The gene calls are TRBV2 and TRBJ1-1, with 7 positions matching TRBD1. There are 14 residues in the CDR3. Per germline, CDR1 SNHLY and CDR2 FYNNEI. Trimming at V came to 7 bases and at J to 0 bases, leaving 5 bases not matched to a gene. As DNA, the CDR3 is TGTGCCAGCAAAACCGACAGGGTGAACACTGAAGCTTTCTTT. This sequence encodes CASKTDRVNTEAFF.

The chain carries TRBV27 and TRBJ1-6; 8 positions agree with TRBD1. V lost 1 base and J lost 10; bases outside the gene matches: 6. The germline V gene encodes CDR1 MNHEY and CDR2 SMNVEV (reference sequence). The CDR3 loop spans 15 amino acids. Written as DNA, the CDR3 is TGTGCCAGCAGTTTATGGCAGGGGGCTAAGTCACCCCTCCACTTT. Amino acids: CASSLWQGAKSPLHF.

The count of this clone is one. The gene calls are TRBV11-2 and TRBJ1-2; 12 bases agree with TRBD1. The CDR3 is 15 residues long. CDR1 is SGHAT and CDR2 is FQNNGV in the germline V gene. V was clipped by 4 bases and J by 4 bases; unmatched bases: 4. The CDR3 reads CASSSGTGGRYGYTF. DNA for the CDR3: TGTGCCAGCAGCTCGGGGACAGGGGGCCGCTATGGCTACACCTTC.

This clone was seen just once. J is TRBJ1-6 and V is TRBV27; 7 bases line up with TRBD1. The length of the CDR3 is 15 residues. From germline, CDR1 is MNHEY and CDR2 SMNVEV (reference sequence). The junction had 6 bases not matched to a gene; V was cut back by 3 bases and J by 7 bases. CDR3 in DNA: TGTGCCAGCAGTTTCTCAGGGGGAAGCAATTCACCCCTCCACTTT. Translating gives CASSFSGGSNSPLHF.

This sequence joins TRBV4-1 and TRBJ1-1, with D unresolved. The ends were cut back, 0 bases at V and 8 bases at J, with 16 bases in the middle. The CDR3 loop spans 15 amino acids. Germline CDR1 is MGHRA and CDR2 is YSYEKL. CDR3 bases: TGCGCCAGCAGCCAAGATGGCCGCAGTTCGTCAGAAGCTTTCTTT. Translation gives CASSQDGRSSSEAFF.

V usage is TRBV5-1 and J usage is TRBJ2-3; 8 bases map to TRBD1. With V trimmed by 0 bases and J by 4 bases, 7 bases remained unmatched. In germline, CDR1 is SGHRS, CDR2 YFSETQ. This CDR3 has 16 amino acids. The CDR3 region is CASSLVQGERADTQYF. CDR3 nucleotide sequence: TGCGCCAGCAGCTTGGTACAGGGGGAACGTGCAGATACGCAGTATTTT.

The chain has TRBV2 and TRBJ1-6; no clear D. The V end was cut by 6 bases, the J end by 0 bases, with 18 bases between. Germline CDR1 is SNHLY and CDR2 is FYNNEI. The CDR3 runs 18 residues. CDR3 sequence (DNA): TGTGCCAGCAGGGCTCAAAAGAACCGGAGCTCCTATAATTCACCCCTCCACTTT. Residues: CASRAQKNRSSYNSPLHF.

The J gene is TRBJ1-5, the V gene TRBV27; perhaps TRBD1 as D (6 bases). This CDR3 comprises 14 residues. V was clipped by 3 bases and J by 5 bases, with 11 bases between them. Germline V gives CDR1 MNHEY, CDR2 SMNVEV (reference sequence). CDR3: CASSFTGWDQPQHF. CDR3 in DNA: TGTGCCAGCAGTTTCACAGGGTGGGATCAGCCCCAGCATTTT.

The J gene is TRBJ2-1, the V gene TRBV7-6; the match to TRBD1 covers 12 bases. With V trimmed by 4 bases and J by 6 bases, 4 bases remained unmatched. Germline V gene sequence: CDR1 SGHVS, CDR2 FNYEAQ. CDR3 length equals 15 residues. The CDR3 loop is CASSSGQGAVNEQFF. The CDR3 nucleotides are TGTGCCAGCAGCTCGGGACAGGGGGCCGTCAATGAGCAGTTCTTC.